The clone carrying this T cell receptor (beta chain) turned up a few times. As yet, its antigen is unknown. This record belongs to a study of T-cell memory formation after mild COVID-19. The overall study: TCR clusters showed largely donor specificity.

TCRdb fed the 5' RACE reads into MiXCR, producing one record per CDR3 protein. The repertoire holds about 250,000 distinct CDR3 sequences, with about 20% as singletons. General observations from the study: Certain responding clones were present in pre-infection memory, suggesting participation of cross-reactive memory. Still unconfirmed is whether the second-wave clones peaking on day 37 recognized SARS-CoV-2.

What was sequenced was PBMCs or a T cell subset sorted from them (not recorded which). The receptor comes from a man aged 18 to 30 who had mild COVID-19 (a few samples of this study predate the infection). Cell type and time point are not known.

CDR3: CASTHRGASDTQYF. CDR3 nucleotide sequence: TGTGCCAGCACCCATCGGGGGGCTTCAGATACGCAGTATTTT. The chain links TRBV27 to TRBJ2-3, with TRBD2 as a possible D gene (7 bases). Per germline, CDR1 MNHEY and CDR2 SMNVEV (reference sequence). This CDR3 comprises 14 residues. V shed 7 bases and J shed 4 bases, with 15 bases lying between them.